Following are 15 T cell receptor beta chains from one sample sequenced in a study of early T cells in non-severe SARS-CoV-2 infection. TCRdb independently ran MiXCR on the 5' RACE reads; one entry per CDR3 protein. Among about 84,000 distinct CDR3 sequences listed, about an eighth were seen once. Source material: whole blood. Receptor source: an adult who was a healthcare worker with PCR-confirmed SARS-CoV-2 infection or an uninfected control (not recorded which).

This clonotype was seen a few times. V gene TRBV5-1 combines with J gene TRBJ2-3; 13 bases align to TRBD2. Germline V CDR1 and CDR2: SGHRS, YFSETQ. Trimming removed 5 bases from V and 5 bases from J; junction bases left unmatched: 11. CDR3 length equals 17 residues. In DNA, the CDR3 is TGCGCCAGCAGTCCAGGACTAGCGGGGGCGCCGGGAGATACGCAGTATTTT. Its translation: CASSPGLAGAPGDTQYF.

The chain links TRBV13 to TRBJ1-1; a weak D match, TRBD1 (5 bases). This CDR3 comprises 15 residues. Germline CDR1 PRHDT, CDR2 FYEKMQ (reference sequence). Trimming took 2 bases from V and 8 from J, leaving 18 bases between them. The CDR3 DNA reads TGTGCCAGCAGCTTAAGGTCTCAGGGACTAACCGAAGCTTTCTTT. This translates into CASSLRSQGLTEAFF.

There are many counts of this clonotype. V gene TRBV14 combines with J gene TRBJ2-1; 8 bases fit TRBD2. The V gene's germline CDR1 is SGHDN and CDR2 FVKESK. This CDR3 contains 11 residues. V dropped 4 bases and J dropped 13; count of bases not matched to a gene: 3. CDR3 loop: CASSLTSVQFF. Here the CDR3 DNA reads TGTGCCAGCAGCCTGACTAGCGTTCAGTTCTTC.

The V gene is TRBV7-9, the J gene TRBJ2-7; D is perhaps TRBD1 (5 bases). CDR1 and CDR2 (germline): SEHNR, FQNEAQ (reference sequence). The CDR3 runs to 15 residues. The germline V and J ends were trimmed by 3 bases and 5 bases, with 17 bases remaining between them. CDR3 DNA sequence: TGTGCCAGCAGCTTCGGCCAGACAGCTAATGACGAGCAGTACTTC. Amino acid sequence: CASSFGQTANDEQYF.

The table lists this clonotype with a few counts. The V gene is TRBV10-3, the J gene TRBJ2-7; 8 bases agree with TRBD1. The CDR3 sequence is 15 residues long. The ends lost 2 bases at V and 4 bases at J; junction bases unmatched: 7. Germline V lookup: CDR1 ENHRY, CDR2 SYGVKD. The CDR3 DNA reads TGTGCCATCAGTGAGCCTCAGGGGGCGGTGTACGAGCAGTACTTC. Protein product: CAISEPQGAVYEQYF.

This clonotype was detected only a few times. The chain uses TRBV7-8 and TRBJ2-7; 9 nucleotides match TRBD1. The trim removed 1 base at V and 3 bases at J, leaving 4 bases unmatched. There are 15 residues in the CDR3. In germline, CDR1 is SGHVS, CDR2 FQNEAQ. CDR3 in amino acids: CASSLVGTGIYEQYF. As DNA, the CDR3 is TGTGCCAGCAGCTTAGTCGGGACAGGGATCTACGAGCAGTACTTC. Variable domain in full (rest from reference TRBV7-8 and TRBJ2-7): GAGVSQSPRYKVAKRGQDVALRCDPISGHVSLFWYQQALGQGPEFLTYFQNEAQLDKSGLPSDRFFAERPEGSVSTLKIQRTQQEDSAVYLCASSLVGTGIYEQYFGPGTRLTVT.

In its sample, this clonotype was seen many times. The chain recombines TRBV28 with TRBJ2-7; 14 bases map to TRBD2. Trimming took 6 bases from V and 9 from J; bases not matched to a gene: 10. Germline V gene sequence: CDR1 MDHEN, CDR2 SYDVKM. This CDR3 spans 15 amino acids. The CDR3 bases are TGTGCCAGCAGGGCTGGGACTAGCGGGAGAACGGGGCAGTACTTC. It is translated as CASRAGTSGRTGQYF. Supplemented by reference TRBV28 and TRBJ2-7, the full variable domain reads DVKVTQSSRYLVKRTGEKVFLECVQDMDHENMFWYRQDPGLGLRLIYFSYDVKMKEKGDIPEGYSVSREKKERFSLILESASTNQTSMYLCASRAGTSGRTGQYFGPGTRLTVT.

This clonotype was counted a few times. J is TRBJ2-7 and V is TRBV7-2; TRBD1 matches 12 bases. CDR3 length: 14 amino acids. Trimming took 5 bases from V and 7 from J; bases not matched to a gene: 6. Germline V gene sequence: CDR1 SGHTA, CDR2 FQGNSA. CDR3 DNA: TGTGCCAGCAGCACCGGGACAGGGGGCAGGGAGCAGTACTTC. Translating gives CASSTGTGGREQYF.

This clonotype was detected many times. CDR3 protein: CASTPQATGEETQYF. DNA of the CDR3: TGTGCCAGCACTCCGCAGGCGACGGGAGAAGAGACCCAGTACTTC. V usage is TRBV7-2 and J usage is TRBJ2-5; a possible D gene is TRBD2 (6 bases). This CDR3 region has 15 residues. V lost 7 bases and J lost 3, with 18 bases in between. Looked up from germline, CDR1 is SGHTA and CDR2 is FQGNSA. The variable domain in full, completed from reference TRBV7-2 and TRBJ2-5, reads GAGVSQSPSNKVTEKGKDVELRCDPISGHTALYWYRQSLGQGLEFLIYFQGNSAPDKSGLPSDRFSAERTGGSVSTLTIQRTQQEDSAVYLCASTPQATGEETQYFGPGTRLLVL.

V is TRBV19 and J is TRBJ2-2, with D unclear. CDR1 is LNHDA and CDR2 is SQIVND in the germline V gene (reference sequence). The CDR3 runs to 15 residues. V was clipped by 4 bases and J by 0 bases, with 9 bases between them. The DNA of the CDR3 is TGTGCCAGTAGTAAACAGATACCGAACACCGGGGAGCTGTTTTTT. It codes for CASSKQIPNTGELFF.

The table lists this clonotype with many counts. The J gene is TRBJ2-2, the V gene TRBV13; D ambiguous. The CDR3 contains 13 residues. V gave up 5 bases and J gave up 2 bases, with 6 bases separating them. Germline V lookup: CDR1 PRHDT, CDR2 FYEKMQ (reference sequence). The CDR3 is CASSPLNTGELFF. The CDR3 DNA is TGTGCCAGCAGCCCATTAAACACCGGGGAGCTGTTTTTT.

This clonotype was picked up many times. The chain joins TRBV11-2 to TRBJ1-1; D is uncertain. The CDR3 is made up of 17 amino acids. V lost 0 bases to trimming and J lost 4 bases, with 18 bases between them. In germline, CDR1 is SGHAT, CDR2 FQNNGV. CDR3 bases: TGTGCCAGCAGCTTAGATACCGGAACCAAGCGGGGCACTGAAGCTTTCTTT. Protein sequence: CASSLDTGTKRGTEAFF.

This chain uses TRBV27 with TRBJ2-7; TRBD2 agrees at 8 bases. The CDR3 loop spans 16 amino acids. V lost 3 bases to trimming and J lost 0 bases; unmatched junction nucleotides: 7. CDR1 is MNHEY, CDR2 SMNVEV, per germline (reference sequence). The CDR3 DNA follows: TGTGCCAGCAGTTTCGGTGGACTAGCAGGCTCCTACGAGCAGTACTTC. This sequence encodes CASSFGGLAGSYEQYF.

The chain is built from TRBV18 and TRBJ2-1, with a possible D match to TRBD1 (5 bases). This CDR3 comprises 13 residues. The V end was cut by 5 bases, the J end by 4 bases, with 9 bases between. Germline-derived CDR1 and CDR2 are KGHSH and LQKENI. CDR3 sequence: CASSLTGYNEQFF. The CDR3 bases are TGTGCCAGCTCATTAACAGGATACAATGAGCAGTTCTTC. The whole variable domain, remainder taken from reference TRBV18 and TRBJ2-1, is NAGVMQNPRHLVRRRGQEARLRCSPMKGHSHVYWYRQLPEEGLKFMVYLQKENIIDESGMPKERFSAEFPKEGPSILRIQQVVRGDSAAYFCASSLTGYNEQFFGPGTRLTVL.

This clonotype was detected ten times or more. DNA of the CDR3: TGCAGTGCTAGAGTCCAGGGACTAGGGGGAAATCAGCCCCAGCATTTT. This codes for CSARVQGLGGNQPQHF. The rearrangement links TRBV20-1 to TRBJ1-5; tentative D call: TRBD1 (6 bases). The V end lost 1 base, the J end lost 4 bases, and 17 bases lay between the germline ends. From germline, CDR1 is DFQATT and CDR2 SNEGSKA (reference sequence). The CDR3 extends over 16 amino acids.